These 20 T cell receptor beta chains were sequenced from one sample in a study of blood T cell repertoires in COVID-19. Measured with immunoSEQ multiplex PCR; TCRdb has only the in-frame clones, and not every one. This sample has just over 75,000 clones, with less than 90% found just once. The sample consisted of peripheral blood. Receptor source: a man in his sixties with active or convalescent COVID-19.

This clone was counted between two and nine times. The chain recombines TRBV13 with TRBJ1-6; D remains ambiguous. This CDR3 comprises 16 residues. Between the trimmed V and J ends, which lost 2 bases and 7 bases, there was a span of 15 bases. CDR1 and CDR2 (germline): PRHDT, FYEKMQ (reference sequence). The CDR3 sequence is CASSLSSWTENSPLHF. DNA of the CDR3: TGTGCCAGCAGCTTATCCTCCTGGACTGAGAATTCACCCCTCCACTTT.

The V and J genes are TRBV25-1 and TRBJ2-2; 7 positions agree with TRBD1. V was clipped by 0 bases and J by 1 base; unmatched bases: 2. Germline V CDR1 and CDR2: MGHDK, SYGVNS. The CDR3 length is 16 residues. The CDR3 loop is CASSEYDRVNTGELFF. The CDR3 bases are TGTGCCAGCAGTGAATACGACAGGGTGAACACCGGGGAGCTGTTTTTT.

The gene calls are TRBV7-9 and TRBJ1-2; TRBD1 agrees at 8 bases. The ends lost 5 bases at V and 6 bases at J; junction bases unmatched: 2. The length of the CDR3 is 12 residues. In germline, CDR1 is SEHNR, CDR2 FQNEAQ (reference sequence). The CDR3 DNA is TGTGCCAGCAGCGGACAGGGTGATGGCTACACCTTC. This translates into CASSGQGDGYTF.

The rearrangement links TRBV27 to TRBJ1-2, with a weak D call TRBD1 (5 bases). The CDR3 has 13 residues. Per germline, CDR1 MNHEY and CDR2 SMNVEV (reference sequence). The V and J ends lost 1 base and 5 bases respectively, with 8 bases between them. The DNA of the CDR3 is TGTGCCAGCAGTTTATGGGGGGGGTATGGCTACACCTTC. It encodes CASSLWGGYGYTF.

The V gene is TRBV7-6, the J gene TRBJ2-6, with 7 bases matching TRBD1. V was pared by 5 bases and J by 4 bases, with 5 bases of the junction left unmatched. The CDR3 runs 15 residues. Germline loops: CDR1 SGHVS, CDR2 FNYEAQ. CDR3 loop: CASSKGARGANVLTF. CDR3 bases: TGTGCCAGCAGCAAGGGGGCGCGCGGGGCCAACGTCCTGACTTTC.

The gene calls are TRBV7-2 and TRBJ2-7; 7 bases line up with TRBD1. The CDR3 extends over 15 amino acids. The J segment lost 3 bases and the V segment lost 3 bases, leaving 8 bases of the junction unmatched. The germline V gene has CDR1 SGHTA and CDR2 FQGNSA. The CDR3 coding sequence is TGTGCCAGCAGCTTTCGACAGGGTTTAGACTACGAGCAGTACTTC. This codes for CASSFRQGLDYEQYF.

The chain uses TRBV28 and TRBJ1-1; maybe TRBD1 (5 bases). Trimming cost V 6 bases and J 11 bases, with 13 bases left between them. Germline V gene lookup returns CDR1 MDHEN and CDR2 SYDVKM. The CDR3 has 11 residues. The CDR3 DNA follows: TGTGCCAGCAGGCTGGGACTTGGGGCTTTCTTT. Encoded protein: CASRLGLGAFF.

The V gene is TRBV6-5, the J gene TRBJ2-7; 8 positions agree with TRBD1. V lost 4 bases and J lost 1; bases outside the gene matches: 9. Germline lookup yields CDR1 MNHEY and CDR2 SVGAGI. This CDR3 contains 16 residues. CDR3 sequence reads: CASSSGQGGVSYEQYF. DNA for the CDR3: TGTGCCAGCAGTTCCGGACAGGGTGGGGTATCCTACGAGCAGTACTTC.

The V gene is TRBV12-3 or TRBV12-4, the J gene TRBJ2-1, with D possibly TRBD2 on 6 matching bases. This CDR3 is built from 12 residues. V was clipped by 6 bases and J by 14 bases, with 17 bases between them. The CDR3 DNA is TGTGCCAGCAGCCCGACGGACTACCACAAGTTCTTC. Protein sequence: CASSPTDYHKFF.

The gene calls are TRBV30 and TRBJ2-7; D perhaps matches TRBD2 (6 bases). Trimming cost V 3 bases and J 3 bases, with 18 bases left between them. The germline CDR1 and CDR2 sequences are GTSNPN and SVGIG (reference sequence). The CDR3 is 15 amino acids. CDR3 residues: CAWSETLEGHYEQYF. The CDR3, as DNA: TGTGCCTGGAGCGAGACCCTGGAGGGGCACTACGAGCAGTACTTC.

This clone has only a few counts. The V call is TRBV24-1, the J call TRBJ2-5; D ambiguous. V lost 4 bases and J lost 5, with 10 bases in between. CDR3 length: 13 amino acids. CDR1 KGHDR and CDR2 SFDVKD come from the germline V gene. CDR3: CATSDDNRETQYF. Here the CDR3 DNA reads TGTGCCACCAGTGACGATAATCGGGAGACCCAGTACTTC.

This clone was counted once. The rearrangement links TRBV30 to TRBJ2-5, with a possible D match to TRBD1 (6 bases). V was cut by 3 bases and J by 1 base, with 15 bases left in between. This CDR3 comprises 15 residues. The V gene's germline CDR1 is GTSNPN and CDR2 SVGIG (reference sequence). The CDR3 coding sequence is TGTGCCTGGAGCCCCCCGACAGGACCCCAAGAGACCCAGTACTTC. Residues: CAWSPPTGPQETQYF.

The CDR3 nucleotides are TGTGCCAGCAGTGAAGTTGGGGCGGGGAATGAACCCCAGCATTTT. Translating gives CASSEVGAGNEPQHF. V and J are TRBV2 and TRBJ1-5; perhaps TRBD1 as D (5 bases). V lost 1 base, J lost 10 bases, and 17 bases lay in between. CDR3 length equals 15 residues. Germline V CDR1 and CDR2: SNHLY, FYNNEI.

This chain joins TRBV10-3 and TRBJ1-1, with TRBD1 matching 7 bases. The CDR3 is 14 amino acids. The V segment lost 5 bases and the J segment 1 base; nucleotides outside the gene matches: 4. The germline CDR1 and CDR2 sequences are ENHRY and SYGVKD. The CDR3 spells CAISPGQPNTEAFF. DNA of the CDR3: TGTGCCATCAGTCCGGGACAGCCGAACACTGAAGCTTTCTTT.

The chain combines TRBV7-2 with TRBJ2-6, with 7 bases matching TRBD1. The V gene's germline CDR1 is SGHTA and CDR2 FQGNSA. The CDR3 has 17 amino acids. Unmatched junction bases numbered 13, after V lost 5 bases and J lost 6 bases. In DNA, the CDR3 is TGTGCCAGCAGCCAATGGACAGGAACTAATAAGGCCAACGTCCTGACTTTC. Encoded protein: CASSQWTGTNKANVLTF.

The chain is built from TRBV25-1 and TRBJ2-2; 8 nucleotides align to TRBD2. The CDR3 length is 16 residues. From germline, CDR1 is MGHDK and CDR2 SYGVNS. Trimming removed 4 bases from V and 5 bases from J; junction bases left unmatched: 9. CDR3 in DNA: TGTGCCAGCAGTGCGGGGGGGCTGGTGGGTACCGGGGAGCTGTTTTTT. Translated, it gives CASSAGGLVGTGELFF.

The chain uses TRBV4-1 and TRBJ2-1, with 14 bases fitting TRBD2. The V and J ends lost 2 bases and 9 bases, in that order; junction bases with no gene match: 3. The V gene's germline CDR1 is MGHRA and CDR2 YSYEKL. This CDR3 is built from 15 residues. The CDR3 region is CASSQLGLAGGEQFF. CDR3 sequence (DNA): TGCGCCAGCAGCCAATTAGGACTAGCGGGAGGTGAGCAGTTCTTC.

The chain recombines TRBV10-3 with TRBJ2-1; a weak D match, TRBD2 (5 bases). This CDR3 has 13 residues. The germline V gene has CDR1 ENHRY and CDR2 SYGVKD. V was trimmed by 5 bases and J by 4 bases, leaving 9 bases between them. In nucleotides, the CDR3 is TGTGCCATCAGTAACCGGACTTACAATGAGCAGTTCTTC. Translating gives CAISNRTYNEQFF.

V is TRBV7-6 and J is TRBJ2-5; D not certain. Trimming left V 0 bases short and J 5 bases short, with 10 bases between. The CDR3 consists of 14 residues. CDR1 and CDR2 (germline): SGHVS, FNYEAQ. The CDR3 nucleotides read TGTGCCAGCAGCTTAGCGAACAGCTTGGAGACCCAGTACTTC. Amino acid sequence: CASSLANSLETQYF.

Here the CDR3 reads CASSPGRAGYGYTF. The DNA of the CDR3 is TGTGCCAGCAGCCCCGGGAGGGCGGGCTATGGCTACACCTTC. The chain joins TRBV28 to TRBJ1-2; D is unclear. Trimming removed 6 bases at V and 4 bases at J, with 15 bases between. The CDR3 sequence is 14 residues long. Germline V gene sequence: CDR1 MDHEN, CDR2 SYDVKM.